The entry below describes one TCR beta chain. Its antigen is currently unknown. Amplification used 60 Vbeta primers and 13 Jbeta primers. Using immunoSEQ multiplex PCR, the repertoire was profiled, and TCRdb retains in-frame clones only, with some absent. Among about 84,000 clones listed, just under 80% were seen once. The sample comes from a study of cytomegalovirus exposure and HLA in healthy donors. Study-wide results and limits: Cytomegalovirus status, reportedly, was diagnosed with high specificity and sensitivity by the classifier.

The germline CDR1 and CDR2 sequences are SGHVS and FQNEAQ. The CDR3 contains 17 residues. Trimming cost V 6 bases and J 4 bases; bases outside gene matches: 11. This clonotype was sampled from a male donor in good health and CMV-seropositive. The sequenced sample consisted of PBMCs. The chain uses TRBV7-8 and TRBJ2-1, with 11 bases that match TRBD2. The CDR3 DNA follows: TGTGCCAGCAGAGGGAGCTTCGGGACTAGCGGATACAATGAGCAGTTCTTC. Its translation: CASRGSFGTSGYNEQFF.